Below, 15 T cell receptor beta chains from the same sample are listed, as sequenced in a study of blood T cells in healthy people across ages. Then a second PCR, running about 6 to 11 cycles, was carried out with a sample-barcoded 5' primer and a J-beta primer mix. TCRdb processed the 5' RACE reads anew with MiXCR; each CDR3 protein has one entry. The table records 500,000 to 650,000 distinct CDR3 sequences, around a quarter of them present only once. These data are also associated with another study on T cells of mothers and their children.

Sequences were obtained from blood. These receptors originate from a boy between 2 and 15 years old in good health.

This clonotype was observed a handful of times. V is TRBV7-9 and J is TRBJ2-5, with a possible D match to TRBD2 (5 bases). CDR1 and CDR2 (germline): SEHNR, FQNEAQ (reference sequence). The CDR3 extends over 13 amino acids. The V gene lost 8 bases and the J gene lost 2 bases, with 12 bases spanning the gap. CDR3 region: CASCLLAQETQYF. The CDR3 DNA is TGTGCCAGCTGTCTTCTAGCTCAAGAGACCCAGTACTTC.

The chain couples TRBV5-1 to TRBJ2-7; D unresolved. Germline V gene sequence: CDR1 SGHRS, CDR2 YFSETQ. There are 13 residues in the CDR3. V was shortened by 1 base and J by 5 bases, with 10 bases between the two germline ends. The CDR3 bases are TGCGCCAGCAGCTTGAAGACTCCGGACGAGCAGTACTTC. This codes for CASSLKTPDEQYF.

Written as DNA, the CDR3 is TGTGCCAGCAGCTTACCAGGGGTCGCGAACACCGGGGAGCTGTTTTTT. It is translated as CASSLPGVANTGELFF. The chain couples TRBV7-2 to TRBJ2-2; possible D gene TRBD1, 6 bases. The V gene lost 2 bases and the J gene lost 0 bases, with 10 bases spanning the gap. Germline loops: CDR1 SGHTA, CDR2 FQGNSA. The CDR3 extends over 16 amino acids. The whole variable domain, remainder taken from reference TRBV7-2 and TRBJ2-2, is GAGVSQSPSNKVTEKGKDVELRCDPISGHTALYWYRQSLGQGLEFLIYFQGNSAPDKSGLPSDRFSAERTGGSVSTLTIQRTQQEDSAVYLCASSLPGVANTGELFFGEGSRLTVL.

This chain connects TRBV20-1 to TRBJ2-3; 9 bases are shared with TRBD2. Germline CDR1 DFQATT, CDR2 SNEGSKA (reference sequence). The J segment lost 5 bases and the V segment lost 1 base, leaving 4 bases of the junction unmatched. The CDR3 is made up of 14 amino acids. CDR3 bases: TGCAGTGCTAGAGGCGGGGGGGCCAAAGATACGCAGTATTTT. Translated, it gives CSARGGGAKDTQYF.

The CDR3 loop reads CASSQEDLFGTYEQYF. The CDR3 DNA is TGCGCCAGCAGCCAAGAGGACCTGTTCGGAACCTACGAGCAGTACTTC. The rearrangement links TRBV4-1 to TRBJ2-7, with D uncertain. The CDR3 is 16 residues long. Germline CDR1 and CDR2: MGHRA and YSYEKL. Trimming took off 0 bases at V and 2 bases at J, with 14 bases between the two ends.

As to this clonotype: A read error may explain this, as a much larger clone is one base away. The chain couples TRBV14 to TRBJ2-3; D perhaps matches TRBD2 (5 bases). This CDR3 contains 15 residues. Germline loops: CDR1 SGHDN, CDR2 FVKESK. V was pared by 3 bases and J by 3 bases, with 13 bases between. CDR3 amino acids: CASSQQTRETDTQYF. CDR3 DNA sequence: TGTGCCAGCAGCCAGCAAACGAGGGAGACAGATACGCAGTATTTT.

The chain is built from TRBV15 and TRBJ2-5, with TRBD2 as a possible D gene (5 bases). The germline gives CDR1 LNHNV, CDR2 YYDKDF (reference sequence). This CDR3 has 14 amino acids. Trimming took 1 base from V and 2 from J, leaving 8 bases between them. The CDR3 protein is CATSRVASQETQYF. The CDR3 DNA sequence: TGTGCCACCAGCAGAGTAGCGTCACAAGAGACCCAGTACTTC.

This clonotype was picked up a small number of times. The rearrangement links TRBV28 to TRBJ1-2; D uncertain. This CDR3 contains 14 residues. The V and J ends lost 8 bases and 4 bases respectively, with 17 bases between them. In germline, CDR1 is MDHEN, CDR2 SYDVKM. This CDR3 is CASGWERRTYGYTF. Here the CDR3 DNA reads TGTGCCAGCGGTTGGGAGAGACGGACCTATGGCTACACCTTC.

This chain joins TRBV29-1 and TRBJ2-1; 10 nucleotides match TRBD2. This CDR3 region has 13 residues. V dropped 8 bases and J dropped 2; count of bases not matched to a gene: 3. CDR1 and CDR2 (germline): SQVTM, ANQGSEA. The CDR3 DNA reads TGCAGCATAAGCGGGAGGGCCTACAATGAGCAGTTCTTC. As protein: CSISGRAYNEQFF.

This clonotype occurred a few times. The chain employs TRBV11-2 and TRBJ2-5; no reliable D call. V lost 4 bases and J 5 bases, leaving 14 bases between the germline ends. CDR1 and CDR2 (germline): SGHAT, FQNNGV. The CDR3 has 14 amino acids. In DNA, the CDR3 is TGTGCCAGCAGCTACCGTCGGACGTCGGAGACCCAGTACTTC. This translates into CASSYRRTSETQYF.

The chain links TRBV7-9 to TRBJ2-7; TRBD2 aligns across 7 bases. Trimming at V came to 6 bases and at J to 6 bases, leaving 8 bases not matched to a gene. The CDR3 is 13 residues long. CDR1 and CDR2 (germline): SEHNR, FQNEAQ (reference sequence). The CDR3 DNA follows: TGTGCCAGCAGGGGGGGACTACCCTCCGAGCAGTACTTC. Translating it yields CASRGGLPSEQYF.

This rearrangement joins TRBV6-5 to TRBJ2-1, with TRBD2 as a possible D gene (5 bases). The tail of the sequence fits TRBJ2-5 better, so the J call may be wrong. The CDR3 runs 14 residues. Germline values: CDR1 MNHEY, CDR2 SVGAGI. CDR3 residues: CASSYSRAGETQYF. The CDR3 coding sequence is TGTGCCAGCAGTTACTCGCGGGCTGGCGAGACCCAGTACTTC.

Here the CDR3 reads CASSLEGNHGYTF. The CDR3 DNA is TGTGCCAGCAGCTTAGAGGGAAATCATGGCTACACCTTC. The V gene is TRBV11-2, the J gene TRBJ1-2; D remains unclear. V was pared by 0 bases and J by 6 bases, with 8 bases between. The CDR3 covers 13 residues. CDR1 SGHAT and CDR2 FQNNGV come from the germline V gene.

V usage is TRBV6-2 or TRBV6-3 and J usage is TRBJ2-2; D possibly corresponds to TRBD2 (5 bases). Trimming cost V 4 bases and J 2 bases, with 20 bases left between them. The CDR3 length is 18 residues. The germline V gene has CDR1 MNHEY and CDR2 SVGEGT. The CDR3 nucleotides read TGTGCCAGCAGTTCTAGCTGGCGAGGGATCGCAAACACCGGGGAGCTGTTTTTT. It encodes CASSSSWRGIANTGELFF.

As to this clonotype: This may stem from a read error, because a much larger clone lies one nucleotide away. The chain uses TRBV29-1 and TRBJ2-1; 16 positions match TRBD2. Germline V CDR1 and CDR2: SQVTM, ANQGSEA. The CDR3 is made up of 17 amino acids. DNA for the CDR3: TGCAGCGTTCAAGGGGGACTAGCGGGAGGGCCATACAATGAGCAGCTCTTC. It codes for CSVQGGLAGGPYNEQLF.